This T cell receptor (beta chain) was sequenced in a study of PD-1 blockade in mismatch repair-deficient tumors. Study information: Enrolled about 2013-2016, patients had progressing, pretreated mismatch repair-deficient cancers of 11 to 13 types. Study-wide findings and caveats: After pembrolizumab, tumor-resident clones rose rapidly, then generally contracted before radiologic responses.

Concerning this clone: Its specificity is not known.

Profiled with immunoSEQ multiplex PCR; TCRdb holds only in-frame clones, not every one. The sample contains 100,000 to 150,000 clones, 88% of which appear only once. Mismatch repair deficiency was confirmed in all patients, by PCR or immunohistochemistry. Trimming removed 0 bases at V and 1 base at J, with 8 bases between. CDR3 length: 15 amino acids. Germline values: CDR1 SGHTS, CDR2 YDEGEE. The TCR was taken from an adult with mismatch repair-deficient cancer. The chain has TRBV5-8 and TRBJ2-1, with D possibly called TRBD1 or TRBD2 (5 bases each). The sample here was peripheral blood, taken 70 to 73 weeks after starting pembrolizumab. The CDR3 region has the DNA TGTGCCAGCAGCTTGGGTGGGGGTTCCTACAATGAGCAGTTCTTC. It translates to CASSLGGGSYNEQFF.